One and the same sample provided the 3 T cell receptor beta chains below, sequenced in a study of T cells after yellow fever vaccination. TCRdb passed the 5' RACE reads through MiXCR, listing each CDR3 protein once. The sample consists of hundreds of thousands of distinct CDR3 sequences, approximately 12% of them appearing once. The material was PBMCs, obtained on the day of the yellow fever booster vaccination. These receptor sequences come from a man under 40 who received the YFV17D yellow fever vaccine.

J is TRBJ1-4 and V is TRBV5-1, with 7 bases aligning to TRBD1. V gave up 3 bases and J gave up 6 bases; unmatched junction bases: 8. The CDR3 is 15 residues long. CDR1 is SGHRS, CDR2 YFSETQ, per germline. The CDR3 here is CASSSTGEDYEKLFF. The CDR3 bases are TGCGCCAGCAGCTCTACAGGGGAAGATTATGAAAAACTGTTTTTT.

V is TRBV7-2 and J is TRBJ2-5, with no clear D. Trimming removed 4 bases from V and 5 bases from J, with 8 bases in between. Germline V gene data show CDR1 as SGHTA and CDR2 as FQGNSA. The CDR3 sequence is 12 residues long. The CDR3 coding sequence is TGTGCCAGCAGCTCACTGTGGGAGACCCAGTACTTC. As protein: CASSSLWETQYF.

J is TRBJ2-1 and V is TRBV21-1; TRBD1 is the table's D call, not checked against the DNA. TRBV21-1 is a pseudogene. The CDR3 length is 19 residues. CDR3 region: CASIILTGGTVRNYNEQFF. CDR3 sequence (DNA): TGTGCCAGCATCATCCTTACAGGGGGCACCGTACGAAACTACAATGAGCAGTTCTTC.